Described below is a single TCR beta chain sequence and its context. The data were produced by immunoSEQ multiplex PCR, yet TCRdb's version contains in-frame clones alone and is incomplete. The sample includes 2 million to 2.5 million clones, over 85% of them seen just once. This record comes from a study of shared clonotypes between healthy human individuals. CDR1 is MDHEN and CDR2 is SYDVKM in the germline V gene. CDR3 length: 12 amino acids. Between the trimmed V and J ends, which lost 6 bases and 9 bases, there was a span of 12 bases. V is TRBV28 and J is TRBJ1-5; D not resolved. Sequencing used naive CD4+ T cells from PBMCs. Subset specified: CD45RA+ positively selected. The sequence was collected from a man between 18 and 29 years old in good health. Some clones in this sample may be carry-over from other donors' samples. CDR3 bases: TGTGCCAGCAGCAGGTTAGATGGGCCCCAGCATTTT. This translates into CASSRLDGPQHF.